Shown below are 7 T cell receptor beta chains from a single sample sequenced in a study of response to subunit inactivated influenza vaccine. One entry per CDR3 protein, called by TCRdb with MiXCR from the RT-PCR reads. The sample carries approximately 730,000 distinct CDR3 sequences, over 11% recorded once. This sample comprised PBMCs from blood, obtained about 14 days before vaccination. The receptors stem from a man aged 50 to 59 who received an inactivated influenza vaccine.

This clonotype was recorded at least ten times. This chain joins TRBV6-2 or TRBV6-3 and TRBJ2-1; 12 bases agree with TRBD2. Germline assignment: CDR1 MNHEY and CDR2 SVGEGT. The junction had 12 bases not matched to a gene; V was cut back by 6 bases and J by 6 bases. The CDR3 consists of 17 residues. DNA for the CDR3: TGTGCCAGCAGAACGAGTAGACTAGCGGGAGAAGTCAATGAGCAGTTCTTC. Encoded protein: CASRTSRLAGEVNEQFF.

The rearrangement joins TRBV7-9 to TRBJ1-4; TRBD1 might be the D (5 bases). The CDR3 has 17 residues. Germline V lookup: CDR1 SEHNR, CDR2 FQNEAQ (reference sequence). The V and J ends lost 2 bases and 0 bases respectively, with 13 bases between them. The CDR3 loop is CASSLWGVLATNEKLFF. In nucleotides, the CDR3 is TGTGCCAGCAGCTTATGGGGGGTTTTGGCAACTAATGAAAAACTGTTTTTT.

The V gene is TRBV28, the J gene TRBJ2-7, with 7 bases fitting TRBD1. CDR3 size: 14 residues. Germline V gene sequence: CDR1 MDHEN, CDR2 SYDVKM. Losses at the gene ends were 7 bases for V and 0 bases for J; bases not matched to a gene: 6. This CDR3 is CASIGQANSYEQYF. The CDR3 coding sequence is TGTGCCAGCATCGGACAGGCGAACTCCTACGAGCAGTACTTC.

This sequence joins TRBV2 and TRBJ1-2; 8 nucleotides agree with TRBD1. The germline V gene has CDR1 SNHLY and CDR2 FYNNEI. CDR3 length: 12 residues. V lost 7 bases and J lost 7; bases outside the gene matches: 5. DNA for the CDR3: TGTGCCAGCAAAGGACAGGGCGGTGGCTACACCTTC. Amino acid sequence: CASKGQGGGYTF.

The CDR3 nucleotides read TGCGCCAGCAGCCAAGATCCAGGGTCTTATAATTCACCCCTCCACTTT. This encodes CASSQDPGSYNSPLHF. This chain connects TRBV4-1 to TRBJ1-6, with a weak D call TRBD1 (5 bases). V was clipped by 0 bases and J by 4 bases, with 10 bases between them. Germline V CDR1 and CDR2: MGHRA, YSYEKL. The CDR3 has 16 amino acids.

J is TRBJ2-2 and V is TRBV20-1, with 13 nucleotides matching TRBD2. The trim removed 2 bases at V and 0 bases at J, leaving 3 bases unmatched. CDR1 is DFQATT and CDR2 is SNEGSKA in the germline V gene (reference sequence). The CDR3 spans 17 residues. Written as DNA, the CDR3 is TGCAGTGCTAGACGAGGACTAGCGGGAGCGAACACCGGGGAGCTGTTTTTT. Translated, it gives CSARRGLAGANTGELFF.

This clonotype occurred a few times. CDR3 DNA: TGTGCCAGCAGTAATCGACAGGGCAACTATGGCTACACCTTC. Translating it yields CASSNRQGNYGYTF. J is TRBJ1-2 and V is TRBV28, with 7 bases fitting TRBD1. Germline assignment: CDR1 MDHEN and CDR2 SYDVKM. Unmatched junction bases numbered 5, after V lost 5 bases and J lost 2 bases. The CDR3 totals 14 residues.